This T cell receptor beta chain was captured in a study of neurological immune-mediated disorders. Whole-study context: Of the multiple sclerosis patients, some 35 in total, some 30 were relapsing-remitting and 3 were secondary progressive. Study-wide findings and caveats: Phylogenetic grouping assigned the repertoires of 18 of 34 multiple sclerosis patients to a single related-CDR3 cluster, which may represent a signature.

Where libraries were unsorted, they were derived from 2 million PBMCs stored at -80 degrees C. This clonotype was seen at least ten times. What it recognizes is unknown. The making of cDNA relied on 5'RACE with 10-nucleotide random UMIs. TCRdb reprocessed the 5' RACE reads via MiXCR and lists one record per CDR3 protein. This sample has 55,000 to 70,000 distinct CDR3 sequences, with under 5.5% found just once. The CDR3 has 15 residues. Trimming left V 5 bases short and J 4 bases short, with 17 bases between. CDR1 and CDR2 (germline): MNHEY, SVGEGT. The receptor comes from a woman aged 50 to 60 with multiple sclerosis. Sequencing was carried out using PBMCs. The chain recombines TRBV6-2 or TRBV6-3 with TRBJ1-2; tentative D call: TRBD1 (6 bases). The CDR3 sequence is CASSPRGGSIYGYTF. The DNA of the CDR3 is TGTGCCAGCAGTCCCCGAGGGGGGAGTATCTATGGCTACACCTTC.